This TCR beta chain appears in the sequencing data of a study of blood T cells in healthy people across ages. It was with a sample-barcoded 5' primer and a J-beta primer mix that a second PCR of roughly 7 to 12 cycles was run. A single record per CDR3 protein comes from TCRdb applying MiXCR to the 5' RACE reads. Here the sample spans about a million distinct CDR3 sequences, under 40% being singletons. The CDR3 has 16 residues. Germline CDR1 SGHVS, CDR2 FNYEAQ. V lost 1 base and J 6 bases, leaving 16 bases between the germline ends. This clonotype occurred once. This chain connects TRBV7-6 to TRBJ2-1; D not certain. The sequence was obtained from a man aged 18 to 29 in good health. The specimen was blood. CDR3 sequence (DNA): TGTGCCAGCAGCTTAGTGGGTGGGGTGGCCCTCAATGAGCAGTTCTTC. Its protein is CASSLVGGVALNEQFF.